The 28 T cell receptor beta chains listed next were all sequenced from one sample in a study of blood T cell repertoires in COVID-19. Generated by immunoSEQ multiplex PCR, the TCRdb table keeps only in-frame clones and is missing some. Of some 80,000 clones in the sample, 88% were seen once. Material for sequencing was peripheral blood. All receptors derive from a human donor in a cohort sampled during active COVID-19.

This clone was recorded only once. This rearrangement joins TRBV29-1 to TRBJ2-5, with 8 nucleotides matching TRBD1. The CDR3 contains 12 residues. CDR1 and CDR2 (germline): SQVTM, ANQGSEA. With V trimmed by 5 bases and J by 4 bases, 3 bases remained unmatched. The CDR3 DNA reads TGCAGCGTTTCCCAGGGGGCAGAGACCCAGTACTTC. Translating gives CSVSQGAETQYF.

This chain joins TRBV11-2 and TRBJ1-6, with TRBD1 matching over 7 bases. V lost 2 bases, J lost 12 bases, and 7 bases stayed unmatched. The CDR3 runs to 14 residues. Germline CDR1 reads SGHAT; CDR2 reads FQNNGV. The DNA for the CDR3 is TGTGCCAGCAGCTTAACCCAGGGGGTTTTACCCCTCCACTTT. This codes for CASSLTQGVLPLHF. Full variable domain (remainder filled in from reference TRBV11-2 and TRBJ1-6): EAGVAQSPRYKIIEKRQSVAFWCNPISGHATLYWYQQILGQGPKLLIQFQNNGVVDDSQLPKDRFSAERLKGVDSTLKIQPAKLEDSAVYLCASSLTQGVLPLHFGNGTRLTVT.

V usage is TRBV6-4 and J usage is TRBJ2-1; tentatively, D is TRBD2 (7 bases). The ends were cut back, 0 bases at V and 4 bases at J, with 19 bases in the middle. The CDR3 loop spans 18 amino acids. In germline, CDR1 is MRHNA, CDR2 SNTAGT. The CDR3 loop reads CASSDSNVIGGPYNEQFF. DNA of the CDR3: TGTGCCAGCAGTGACTCGAACGTTATCGGGGGGCCGTACAATGAGCAGTTCTTC.

V and J are TRBV30 and TRBJ1-1; 7 bases match TRBD1. With 2 bases clipped from V and 5 bases from J, the junction kept 11 bases outside the gene matches. This CDR3 spans 15 amino acids. CDR1 and CDR2 (germline): GTSNPN, SVGIG (reference sequence). In DNA, the CDR3 is TGTGCCTGGAGTCCCACCTTGACAGGGAGGACTGAAGCTTTCTTT. Its protein is CAWSPTLTGRTEAFF. The full variable domain, rest sourced from reference TRBV30 and TRBJ1-1, is SQTIHQWPATLVQPVGSPLSLECTVEGTSNPNLYWYRQAAGRGLQLLFYSVGIGQISSEVPQNLSASRPQDRQFILSSKKLLLSDSGFYLCAWSPTLTGRTEAFFGQGTRLTVV.

The chain couples TRBV7-9 to TRBJ2-7; TRBD2 matches at 9 bases. The CDR3 covers 14 residues. With 7 bases clipped from V and 7 bases from J, the junction kept 11 bases outside the gene matches. CDR1 SEHNR and CDR2 FQNEAQ come from the germline V gene (reference sequence). DNA of the CDR3: TGTGCCAGCACGGGTAGCGGGGGATCAGGGGAGCAGTACTTC. Translated, it gives CASTGSGGSGEQYF.

CDR3 in DNA: TGCGCCAGCAACCTGTGGGGACAGGGGAATGAGCAGTTCTTC. Its translation: CASNLWGQGNEQFF. The V call is TRBV5-1, the J call TRBJ2-1, with TRBD1 matching 10 bases. There are 14 residues in the CDR3. J lost 7 bases, V lost 6 bases, and 7 bases had no gene match. Germline-derived CDR1 and CDR2 are SGHRS and YFSETQ. Full variable domain (missing parts from reference TRBV5-1 and TRBJ2-1): KAGVTQTPRYLIKTRGQQVTLSCSPISGHRSVSWYQQTPGQGLQFLFEYFSETQRNKGNFPGRFSGRQFSNSRSEMNVSTLELGDSALYLCASNLWGQGNEQFFGPGTRLTVL.

The rearrangement uses TRBV7-2 and TRBJ2-7; 8 positions agree with TRBD2. After removal of 5 bases from V and 1 base from J, the junction contained 10 bases not matched to a gene. CDR3 length equals 16 residues. Germline CDR1 and CDR2: SGHTA and FQGNSA. CDR3 region: CASSPNSAGGSYEQYF. CDR3 bases: TGTGCCAGCAGCCCCAACTCGGCGGGGGGTTCCTACGAGCAGTACTTC.

This chain connects TRBV5-1 to TRBJ2-1, with D possibly matching TRBD2 (6 bases). The CDR3 spans 15 residues. The V end was cut by 4 bases, the J end by 4 bases, with 15 bases between. CDR1 is SGHRS, CDR2 YFSETQ, per germline. The CDR3, as DNA: TGCGCCAGCAGCCCCGGGGATAGCGGTTACAATGAGCAGTTCTTC. This sequence encodes CASSPGDSGYNEQFF. Drawing the rest from reference TRBV5-1 and TRBJ2-1, the complete variable domain is KAGVTQTPRYLIKTRGQQVTLSCSPISGHRSVSWYQQTPGQGLQFLFEYFSETQRNKGNFPGRFSGRQFSNSRSEMNVSTLELGDSALYLCASSPGDSGYNEQFFGPGTRLTVL.

V gene TRBV19 combines with J gene TRBJ1-2; the match to TRBD1 covers 8 bases. Per the germline V gene, CDR1 is LNHDA and CDR2 is SQIVND (reference sequence). J lost 7 bases, V lost 5 bases, and 9 bases had no gene match. The CDR3 runs to 14 residues. Written as DNA, the CDR3 is TGTGCCAGTAGTCCACAGGGGGTATCGGCTGGCTACACCTTC. Translated, it gives CASSPQGVSAGYTF.

The V call is TRBV6-5, the J call TRBJ1-6, with unresolved D. The germline V and J ends were trimmed by 7 bases and 4 bases, with 11 bases remaining between them. The CDR3 spans 14 residues. The germline gives CDR1 MNHEY, CDR2 SVGAGI. Here the CDR3 DNA reads TGTGCCAGCACCGGACTTGGGTATAATTCACCCCTCCACTTT. It translates to CASTGLGYNSPLHF.

J is TRBJ2-7 and V is TRBV12-3 or TRBV12-4; D is perhaps TRBD1 (6 bases). CDR3 size: 13 residues. Trimming removed 5 bases from V and 0 bases from J, with 8 bases in between. CDR3 protein: CASSDRFSYEQYF. CDR3 DNA: TGTGCCAGCAGTGACAGGTTCTCCTACGAGCAGTACTTC.

V gene TRBV4-3 combines with J gene TRBJ1-1; D remains unclear. This CDR3 is built from 16 residues. Trimming removed 0 bases from V and 0 bases from J, with 11 bases in between. Germline V gene data show CDR1 as LGHNA and CDR2 as YSLEER. The CDR3 region has the DNA TGCGCCAGCAGCCAAGATTCGAGGCCAGTGAACACTGAAGCTTTCTTT. It encodes CASSQDSRPVNTEAFF.

The J gene is TRBJ1-2, the V gene TRBV7-8, with 9 bases fitting TRBD1. Looked up from germline, CDR1 is SGHVS and CDR2 is FQNEAQ. J was trimmed by 8 bases and V by 6 bases; bases with no gene match: 4. This CDR3 has 12 amino acids. CDR3 sequence: CASRGTGFGYTF. The CDR3 DNA reads as TGTGCCAGCAGGGGGACAGGGTTCGGCTACACCTTC. The whole variable domain, filled in from reference TRBV7-8 and TRBJ1-2, reads GAGVSQSPRYKVAKRGQDVALRCDPISGHVSLFWYQQALGQGPEFLTYFQNEAQLDKSGLPSDRFFAERPEGSVSTLKIQRTQQEDSAVYLCASRGTGFGYTFGSGTRLTVV.

This clone was observed once. J is TRBJ2-3 and V is TRBV10-3; 10 positions match TRBD2. This CDR3 comprises 15 residues. Germline CDR1 ENHRY, CDR2 SYGVKD. Trimming at V came to 7 bases and at J to 4 bases, leaving 8 bases not matched to a gene. CDR3 DNA sequence: TGTGCCATCAACCGGGCTAGCGGGAGTGCAGATACGCAGTATTTT. As protein: CAINRASGSADTQYF.

This clone has just a few counts. V gene TRBV3-1 (or the pseudogene TRBV3-2) combines with J gene TRBJ1-2, with no clear D. Germline CDR1 reads LGHDT; CDR2 reads YNNKEL (reference sequence). Deletions cut 1 base from V and 2 bases from J, with 5 bases between. The CDR3 is made up of 13 amino acids. The CDR3, as DNA: TGTGCCAGCAGCCAAGTGACAAACTATGGCTACACCTTC. The encoded protein is CASSQVTNYGYTF.

V and J are TRBV5-4 and TRBJ1-2, with D maybe TRBD1 (5 bases). There are 15 residues in the CDR3. The ends were cut back, 4 bases at V and 7 bases at J, with 20 bases in the middle. In germline, CDR1 is SGHNT, CDR2 YYREEE (reference sequence). The CDR3 region is CASSPGGVRRSGYTF. The DNA for the CDR3 is TGTGCCAGCAGCCCGGGAGGGGTACGGAGGAGTGGCTACACCTTC.

The gene calls are TRBV5-1 and TRBJ2-5; 15 bases are shared with TRBD2. CDR1 is SGHRS, CDR2 YFSETQ, per germline. Losses at the gene ends were 6 bases for V and 5 bases for J; bases not matched to a gene: 8. The CDR3 spans 16 residues. As DNA, the CDR3 is TGCGCCAGCAACGGACTAGCGGGAGGGCCGGAGGAGACCCAGTACTTC. Encoded protein: CASNGLAGGPEETQYF.

This chain connects TRBV20-1 to TRBJ2-3; tentative D call: TRBD2 (6 bases). This CDR3 comprises 16 residues. Trimming shortened V by 3 bases and J by 2 bases, and 18 bases separated the two germline ends. CDR1 is DFQATT, CDR2 SNEGSKA, per germline (reference sequence). The CDR3 reads CSASPGGLSFTDTQYF. The CDR3 DNA is TGCAGTGCTAGTCCCGGGGGTCTCTCCTTCACAGATACGCAGTATTTT.

J is TRBJ1-2 and V is TRBV6-5; D unresolved. CDR1 is MNHEY and CDR2 is SVGAGI in the germline V gene. CDR3 length: 15 residues. Trimming shortened V by 5 bases and J by 1 base, and 14 bases separated the two germline ends. The CDR3 DNA reads as TGTGCCAGCAGTCCCTCCGGGTCAGTTAACTATGGCTACACCTTC. Its translation is CASSPSGSVNYGYTF.

The V and J genes are TRBV7-2 and TRBJ2-5; D perhaps matches TRBD2 (7 bases). In germline, CDR1 is SGHTA, CDR2 FQGNSA. There are 17 residues in the CDR3. Trimming removed 1 base at V and 5 bases at J, with 20 bases between. The CDR3 DNA sequence: TGTGCCAGCAGCTTAGATTTTGGAGGGGGGGCGTATGAGACCCAGTACTTC. Encoded protein: CASSLDFGGGAYETQYF.

The V call is TRBV5-6, the J call TRBJ1-1; a possible D gene is TRBD1 (6 bases). The germline CDR1 and CDR2 sequences are SGHDT and YYEEEE. The CDR3 covers 13 residues. Trimming pared 4 bases from V and 6 bases from J, leaving 13 bases between. CDR3 protein: CASSVRGRAEAFF. CDR3 DNA sequence: TGTGCCAGCAGCGTCAGGGGTAGGGCTGAAGCTTTCTTT.

On this clone: Other DNA sequences in the sample encode the same CDR3. The rearrangement uses TRBV6-5 and TRBJ1-1; D is uncertain. Between the trimmed V and J ends, which lost 2 bases and 2 bases, there was a span of 6 bases. Germline V gene lookup returns CDR1 MNHEY and CDR2 SVGAGI. The CDR3 covers 13 residues. In DNA, the CDR3 is TGTGCCAGCAGTTACCGGGTTAACACTGAAGCTTTCTTT. Amino acid sequence: CASSYRVNTEAFF.

This chain uses TRBV7-7 with TRBJ2-5; possible D gene TRBD2, 7 bases. The length of the CDR3 is 17 residues. The V gene's germline CDR1 is SSHAT and CDR2 FNYEAQ (reference sequence). Trimming shortened V by 5 bases and J by 5 bases, and 24 bases separated the two germline ends. This CDR3 reads CASSPTSKTGGRETQYF. The CDR3, as DNA: TGTGCCAGCAGCCCAACCTCTAAAACGGGGGGCCGGGAGACCCAGTACTTC.

The chain uses TRBV7-8 and TRBJ1-5; no definite D call. V was clipped by 1 base and J by 4 bases, with 11 bases between them. The length of the CDR3 is 15 residues. Germline CDR1 SGHVS, CDR2 FQNEAQ. The CDR3 nucleotides read TGTGCCAGCAGCTTAGAGGAGGGCATGAATCAGCCCCAGCATTTT. This codes for CASSLEEGMNQPQHF.

The chain joins TRBV6-6 to TRBJ2-5; 9 bases are shared with TRBD2. The germline gives CDR1 MNHNY, CDR2 SVGAGI (reference sequence). The V segment lost 7 bases and the J segment 3 bases; nucleotides outside the gene matches: 9. This CDR3 is 15 amino acids long. CDR3 sequence reads: CASMKEREAKETQYF. DNA for the CDR3: TGTGCCAGCATGAAAGAGCGGGAGGCCAAAGAGACCCAGTACTTC.

The chain links TRBV5-1 to TRBJ2-7, with 7 bases aligning to TRBD1. There are 14 residues in the CDR3. The V gene's germline CDR1 is SGHRS and CDR2 YFSETQ. J was trimmed by 3 bases and V by 1 base; bases with no gene match: 4. CDR3 loop: CASSLTGAVYEQYF. CDR3 sequence (DNA): TGCGCCAGCAGCTTGACAGGGGCTGTCTACGAGCAGTACTTC.

The rearrangement links TRBV5-5 to TRBJ2-3; 12 bases agree with TRBD2. V lost 0 bases to trimming and J lost 0 bases; unmatched junction nucleotides: 8. The germline gives CDR1 SGHKS, CDR2 YYEKEE (reference sequence). CDR3 size: 19 residues. Here the CDR3 reads CASSLASGGVPSSTDTQYF. In nucleotides, the CDR3 is TGTGCCAGCAGCTTGGCTAGCGGGGGGGTTCCTTCGAGCACAGATACGCAGTATTTT.

V usage is TRBV29-1 and J usage is TRBJ2-7; TRBD2 is a possible D gene (5 bases). The V gene lost 2 bases and the J gene lost 0 bases, with 5 bases spanning the gap. The germline V gene encodes CDR1 SQVTM and CDR2 ANQGSEA. The CDR3 runs to 12 residues. CDR3 DNA: TGCAGCGTTGAACGGGGCTCCTACGAGCAGTACTTC. Translation gives CSVERGSYEQYF.